The clone carrying this T cell receptor beta chain was observed many times. Its antigen remains unknown. The data derive from a study of T cells after yellow fever vaccination. MiXCR was run by TCRdb on the 5' RACE reads, yielding one entry per CDR3 protein. The sample has approximately 120,000 distinct CDR3 sequences, 6.5% to 8% seen once; the top ten hold roughly 2.5%. Findings of the study overall: Peak timing came faster in the weaker secondary response, day 5 versus 15. Among all clonotypes, a small share was observed in both CD4 and CD8 compartments. Contamination by abundant bulk-population clonotypes could be present in FACS-sorted repertoires. After the booster, over 95% of CD4 and more than 85% of CD8 primary-response clones were re-detected.

Germline V gives CDR1 SGHAT, CDR2 FQNNGV. V was clipped by 6 bases and J by 2 bases, with 15 bases between them. The length of the CDR3 is 15 residues. This chain joins TRBV11-2 and TRBJ2-3; a weak D match, TRBD2 (6 bases). This clonotype was obtained from a man aged 18 to 29 who received the YFV17D yellow fever vaccine. The specimen was CD4+ T cells sorted from PBMCs, collected roughly 10 days after the first yellow fever vaccination. The CDR3 nucleotides read TGTGCCAGCAGAGAACGACTAGATCCCACAGATACGCAGTATTTT. Translated, it gives CASRERLDPTDTQYF. The full variable domain, in which reference TRBV11-2 and TRBJ2-3 provide the parts outside the CDR3, is EAGVAQSPRYKIIEKRQSVAFWCNPISGHATLYWYQQILGQGPKLLIQFQNNGVVDDSQLPKDRFSAERLKGVDSTLKIQPAKLEDSAVYLCASRERLDPTDTQYFGPGTRLTVL.